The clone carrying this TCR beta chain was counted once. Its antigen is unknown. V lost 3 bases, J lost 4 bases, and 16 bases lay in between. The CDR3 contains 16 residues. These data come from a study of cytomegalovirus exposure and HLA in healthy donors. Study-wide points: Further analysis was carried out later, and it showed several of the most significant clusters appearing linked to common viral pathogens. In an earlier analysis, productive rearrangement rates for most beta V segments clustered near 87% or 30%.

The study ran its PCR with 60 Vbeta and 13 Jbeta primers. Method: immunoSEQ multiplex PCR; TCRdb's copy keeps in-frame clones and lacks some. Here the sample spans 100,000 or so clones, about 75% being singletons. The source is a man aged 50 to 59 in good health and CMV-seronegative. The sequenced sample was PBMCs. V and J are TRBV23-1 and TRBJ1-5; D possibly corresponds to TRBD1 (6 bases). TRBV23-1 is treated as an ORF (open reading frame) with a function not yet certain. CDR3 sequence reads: CASSQLETGNNQPQHF. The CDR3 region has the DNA TGCGCCAGCAGTCAGCTTGAAACAGGGAATAATCAGCCCCAGCATTTT.